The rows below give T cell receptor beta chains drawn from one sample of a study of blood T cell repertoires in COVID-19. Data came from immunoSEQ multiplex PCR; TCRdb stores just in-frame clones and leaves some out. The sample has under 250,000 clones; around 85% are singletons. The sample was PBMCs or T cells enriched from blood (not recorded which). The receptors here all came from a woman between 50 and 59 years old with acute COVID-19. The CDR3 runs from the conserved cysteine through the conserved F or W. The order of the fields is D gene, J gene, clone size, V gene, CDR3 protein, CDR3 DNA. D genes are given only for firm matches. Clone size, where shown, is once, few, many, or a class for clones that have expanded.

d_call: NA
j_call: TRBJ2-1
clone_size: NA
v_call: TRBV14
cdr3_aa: CASSQVAGAQFDEQFF
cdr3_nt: TGTGCCAGCAGCCAAGTGGCGGGGGCACAATTCGATGAGCAGTTCTTC

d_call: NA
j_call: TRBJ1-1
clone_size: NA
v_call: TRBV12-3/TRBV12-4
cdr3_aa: CASSLTVNTEAFF
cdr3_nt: TGTGCCAGCAGTTTGACAGTGAACACTGAAGCTTTCTTT

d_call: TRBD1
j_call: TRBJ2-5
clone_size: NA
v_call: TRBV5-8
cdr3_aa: CASSLGRTGIQETQYF
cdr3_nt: TGTGCCAGCAGCTTGGGTAGGACAGGGATCCAAGAGACCCAGTACTTC

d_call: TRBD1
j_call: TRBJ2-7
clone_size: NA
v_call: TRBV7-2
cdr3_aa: CASSYLTGIYEQYF
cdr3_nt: TGTGCCAGCAGCTACCTGACAGGGATCTACGAGCAGTACTTC

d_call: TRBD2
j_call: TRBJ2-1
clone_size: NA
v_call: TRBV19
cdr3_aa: CASSPPRRAGENEQFF
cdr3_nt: TGTGCCAGTAGCCCCCCTCGGAGAGCGGGGGAGAATGAGCAGTTCTTC

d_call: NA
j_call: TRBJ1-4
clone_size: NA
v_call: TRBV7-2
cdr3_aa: CASSSGATGYANEKLFF
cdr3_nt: TGTGCCAGCAGCTCAGGAGCTACAGGGTATGCTAATGAAAAACTGTTTTTT

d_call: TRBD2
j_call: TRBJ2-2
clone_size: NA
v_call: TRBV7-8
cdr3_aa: CASSLSGAGVQRGELFF
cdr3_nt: TGTGCCAGCAGCTTATCGGGCGCGGGGGTTCAACGCGGGGAGCTGTTTTTT

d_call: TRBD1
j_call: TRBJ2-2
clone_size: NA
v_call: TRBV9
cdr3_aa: CASSVGGQGSGELFF
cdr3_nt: TGTGCCAGCAGCGTAGGGGGACAGGGATCCGGGGAGCTGTTTTTT

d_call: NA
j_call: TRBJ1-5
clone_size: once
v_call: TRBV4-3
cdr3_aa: CASSPGHPNQPQHF
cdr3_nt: TGCGCCAGCAGCCCAGGGCATCCTAATCAGCCCCAGCATTTT

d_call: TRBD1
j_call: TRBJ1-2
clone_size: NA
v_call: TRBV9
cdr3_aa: CASSGRDRESIRDGYTF
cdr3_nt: TGTGCCAGCAGCGGACGGGACAGGGAGTCAATCAGGGATGGCTACACCTTC

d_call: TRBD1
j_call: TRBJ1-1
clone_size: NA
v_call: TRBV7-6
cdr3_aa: CASSSPTGRTEAFF
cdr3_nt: TGTGCCAGCAGCTCCCCGACAGGGAGGACTGAAGCTTTCTTT

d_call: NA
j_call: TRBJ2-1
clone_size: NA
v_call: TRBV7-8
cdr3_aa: CASSARLSSYNEQFF
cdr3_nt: TGTGCCAGCAGCGCGCGACTAAGCTCCTACAATGAGCAGTTCTTC

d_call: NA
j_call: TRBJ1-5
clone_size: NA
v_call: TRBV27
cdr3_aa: CASRAGGSNQPQHF
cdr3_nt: TGTGCCAGCAGGGCAGGTGGTAGCAATCAGCCCCAGCATTTT

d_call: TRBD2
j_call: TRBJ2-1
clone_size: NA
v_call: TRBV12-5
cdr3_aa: CASATSGVYNEQFF
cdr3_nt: TGTGCTAGTGCTACTAGCGGGGTCTACAATGAGCAGTTCTTC

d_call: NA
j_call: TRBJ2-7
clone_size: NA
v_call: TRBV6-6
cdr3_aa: CASRPGQGLVEQYF
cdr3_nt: TGTGCCAGCAGACCCGGCCAGGGGCTGGTCGAGCAGTACTTC